Listed below are T cell receptor beta chains from one sample, sequenced in a study of blood T cell repertoires in COVID-19. The data were produced by immunoSEQ multiplex PCR, yet TCRdb's version contains in-frame clones alone and is incomplete. The table records roughly 150,000 clones, around four fifths of them present only once. Material for sequencing was peripheral blood. These receptors were taken from an elderly woman with COVID-19, enrolled during active disease. CDR3s include the opening cysteine and the closing phenylalanine or tryptophan.

V gene: TRBV3-1/TRBV3-2; J gene: TRBJ2-2; CDR3 protein: CASSQRAGSYTGELFF
V gene: TRBV24-1; J gene: TRBJ1-1; CDR3 protein: CATSRGPNTEAFF
V gene: TRBV10-1; J gene: TRBJ1-2; CDR3 protein: CASSESGGLVYGYTF
V gene: TRBV5-5; J gene: TRBJ1-4; CDR3 protein: CASSLQGANEKLFF
V gene: TRBV6-6; J gene: TRBJ2-5; CDR3 protein: CASSYHGQEETQYF
V gene: TRBV27; J gene: TRBJ1-2; CDR3 protein: CASRNTGGGGYTF
V gene: TRBV18; J gene: TRBJ2-3; CDR3 protein: CASSPLPPGQGAIDTQYF
V gene: TRBV9; J gene: TRBJ1-6; CDR3 protein: CASSGGLGRNYNSPLHF
V gene: TRBV2; J gene: TRBJ2-7; CDR3 protein: CASSGTGAYEQYF
V gene: TRBV5-6; J gene: TRBJ2-2; CDR3 protein: CASSLSGTGAGELFF
V gene: TRBV18; J gene: TRBJ1-1; CDR3 protein: CASSLGHDTEAFF
V gene: TRBV9; J gene: TRBJ2-1; CDR3 protein: CASSVVGNSYNEQFF
V gene: TRBV18; J gene: TRBJ2-7; CDR3 protein: CASSPLQGSRYF
V gene: TRBV29-1; J gene: TRBJ2-5; CDR3 protein: CSVGPGLAGGRETQYF
V gene: TRBV2; J gene: TRBJ1-4; CDR3 protein: CASASEGEEKLFF
V gene: TRBV19; J gene: TRBJ2-5; CDR3 protein: CASSTRTGSAETQYF
V gene: TRBV30; J gene: TRBJ2-7; CDR3 protein: CAWSTGGVYEQYF
V gene: TRBV7-2; J gene: TRBJ1-6; CDR3 protein: CASSPDRGWDSPLHF
V gene: TRBV30; J gene: TRBJ2-7; CDR3 protein: CAWSTYIYYEQYF
V gene: TRBV7-2; J gene: TRBJ2-1; CDR3 protein: CASSLAPSGYNNEQFF
V gene: TRBV11-2; J gene: TRBJ2-1; CDR3 protein: CASSYLLAGGLNEQFF
V gene: TRBV11-1; J gene: TRBJ2-1; CDR3 protein: CASSLGLAGYNEQFF
V gene: TRBV7-7; J gene: TRBJ2-2; CDR3 protein: CASSPREGAGELFF
V gene: TRBV9; J gene: TRBJ1-2; CDR3 protein: CASSATGGSPYGYTF
V gene: TRBV7-8; J gene: TRBJ2-7; CDR3 protein: CASSLARLEGEQYF
V gene: TRBV19; J gene: TRBJ2-1; CDR3 protein: CASSIDRSWDSSYNEQFF
V gene: TRBV5-1; J gene: TRBJ1-2; CDR3 protein: CASTRDRDGYTF
V gene: TRBV9; J gene: TRBJ2-3; CDR3 protein: CASSVLGGGGITDTQYF
V gene: TRBV27; J gene: TRBJ2-2; CDR3 protein: CASSPGGNTGELFF
V gene: TRBV5-5; J gene: TRBJ2-7; CDR3 protein: CASSFLTSGGPYEQYF
V gene: TRBV5-6; J gene: TRBJ2-3; CDR3 protein: CATQITSGKNMAQYF
V gene: TRBV5-1; J gene: TRBJ1-2; CDR3 protein: CASSLDRANYGYTF
V gene: TRBV3-1/TRBV3-2; J gene: TRBJ1-2; CDR3 protein: CASSQVYQGGYTF
V gene: TRBV10-1; J gene: TRBJ2-1; CDR3 protein: CASILRAAGHNEQFF
V gene: TRBV12-3/TRBV12-4; J gene: TRBJ2-3; CDR3 protein: CASSGNTQYF
V gene: TRBV27; J gene: TRBJ2-7; CDR3 protein: CASSTLAGSLGYEQYF
V gene: TRBV10-3; J gene: TRBJ2-2; CDR3 protein: CAIRQDYYTGELFF
V gene: TRBV2; J gene: TRBJ2-1; CDR3 protein: CASSGVGGLQFF
V gene: TRBV7-2; J gene: TRBJ1-2; CDR3 protein: CASTPSGGGSNYGYTF
V gene: TRBV7-9; J gene: TRBJ2-4; CDR3 protein: CASSSAGSVKNIQYF
V gene: TRBV15; J gene: TRBJ1-2; CDR3 protein: CATSRNTPEANGYTF
V gene: TRBV19; J gene: TRBJ1-2; CDR3 protein: CASSTRQGSRLGYTF
V gene: TRBV5-1; J gene: TRBJ1-3; CDR3 protein: CASSPNLQGASGNTIYF
V gene: TRBV10-3; J gene: TRBJ2-1; CDR3 protein: CAISESRLAGGNEQFF
V gene: TRBV18; J gene: TRBJ2-1; CDR3 protein: CASSPRDYYNEQFF
V gene: TRBV19; J gene: TRBJ2-4; CDR3 protein: CASSTGGAKNIQYF
V gene: TRBV2; J gene: TRBJ2-5; CDR3 protein: CASSEEVRRTQYF